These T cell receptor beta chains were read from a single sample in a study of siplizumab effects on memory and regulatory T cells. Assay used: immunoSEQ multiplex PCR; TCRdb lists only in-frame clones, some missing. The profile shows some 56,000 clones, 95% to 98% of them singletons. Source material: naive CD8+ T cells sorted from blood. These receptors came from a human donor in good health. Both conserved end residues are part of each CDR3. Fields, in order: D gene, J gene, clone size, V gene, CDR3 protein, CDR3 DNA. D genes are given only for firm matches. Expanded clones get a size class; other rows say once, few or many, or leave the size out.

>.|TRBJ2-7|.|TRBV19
CASSFQGTYEQYF
TGTGCCAGTAGTTTCCAGGGGACCTACGAGCAGTACTTC
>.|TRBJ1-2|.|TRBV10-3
CAISDRELVGYTF
TGTGCCATCAGTGACAGGGAATTGGTTGGCTACACCTTC
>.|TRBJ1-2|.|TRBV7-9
CASSPPRDTAVYGYTF
TGTGCCAGCAGCCCCCCACGGGACACTGCGGTCTATGGCTACACCTTC
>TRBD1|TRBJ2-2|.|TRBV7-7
CASSYGQGSGELFF
TGTGCTAGCAGCTATGGACAGGGATCCGGGGAGCTGTTTTTT
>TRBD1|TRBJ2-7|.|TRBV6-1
CASRTGSYEQYF
TGTGCCAGCAGGACAGGGTCCTACGAGCAGTACTTC
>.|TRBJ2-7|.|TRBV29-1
CSVSGQGYEQYF
TGCAGCGTTTCTGGTCAAGGCTACGAGCAGTACTTC
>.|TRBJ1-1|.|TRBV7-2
CASGERVFF
TGTGCCAGCGGGGAACGGGTGTTCTTT
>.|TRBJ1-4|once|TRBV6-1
CASSEQGIGLTNEKLFF
TGTGCCAGCAGTGAACAGGGGATTGGGCTCACTAATGAAAAACTGTTTTTT
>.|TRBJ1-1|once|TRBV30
CAWNSKLGQKNTEAFF
TGTGCCTGGAATTCGAAGCTCGGACAAAAGAACACTGAAGCTTTCTTT
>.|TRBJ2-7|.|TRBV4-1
CASSQELVYEQYF
TGCGCCAGCAGCCAAGAGTTAGTCTACGAGCAGTACTTC
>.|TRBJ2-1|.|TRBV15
CATARSRGDNEQFF
TGTGCCACCGCACGCTCAAGGGGGGACAATGAGCAGTTCTTC
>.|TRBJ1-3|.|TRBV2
CASSLLGTGNTIYF
TGTGCCAGCAGTCTGTTAGGGACTGGAAACACCATATATTTT
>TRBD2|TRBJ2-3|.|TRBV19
CATTGGGTDTQYF
TGTGCCACCACGGGAGGGGGCACAGATACGCAGTATTTT
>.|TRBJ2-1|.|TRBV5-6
CASSVGTPYNEQFF
TGTGCCAGCAGCGTTGGGACACCCTACAATGAGCAGTTCTTC
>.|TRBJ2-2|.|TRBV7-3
CASSLSTNTGELFF
TGTGCCAGCAGCTTATCGACGAACACCGGGGAGCTGTTTTTT
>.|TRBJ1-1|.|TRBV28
CATTDARGMNTEAFF
TGTGCCACCACCGACGCCCGGGGGATGAACACTGAAGCTTTCTTT
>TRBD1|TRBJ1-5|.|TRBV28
CASRTGGVGVQPQHF
TGTGCCAGCAGAACAGGGGGCGTTGGAGTTCAGCCCCAGCATTTT
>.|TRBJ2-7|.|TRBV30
CAWSVRLSYEQYF
TGTGCCTGGAGTGTACGCCTTTCCTACGAGCAGTACTTC
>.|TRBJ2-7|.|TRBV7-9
CAVLAPPGANEQYF
TGTGCCGTCCTCGCCCCCCCAGGGGCCAACGAGCAGTACTTC
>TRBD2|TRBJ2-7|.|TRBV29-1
CSGGLAGADEQYF
TGCAGCGGGGGACTAGCGGGAGCCGACGAGCAGTACTTC
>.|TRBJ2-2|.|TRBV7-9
CASSPLGREDTGELFF
TGTGCCAGCAGCCCCCTAGGCAGGGAGGACACCGGGGAGCTGTTTTTT
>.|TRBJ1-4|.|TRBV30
CAWSGGTEVEKLFF
TGTGCCTGGAGCGGAGGAACAGAAGTGGAAAAACTGTTTTTT
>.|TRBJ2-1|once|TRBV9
CASSVTGSVNEQFF
TGTGCCAGCAGCGTAACCGGGAGTGTCAATGAGCAGTTCTTC
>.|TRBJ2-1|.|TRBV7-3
CASSPGYNEQFF
TGTGCCAGCAGCCCGGGATACAATGAGCAGTTCTTC
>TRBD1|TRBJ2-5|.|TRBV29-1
CSPWTGEETQYF
TGCAGCCCATGGACAGGGGAAGAGACCCAGTACTTC
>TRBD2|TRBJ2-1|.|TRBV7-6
CASTSGTSGNEQFF
TGTGCCAGCACCTCGGGGACTAGCGGGAATGAGCAGTTCTTC
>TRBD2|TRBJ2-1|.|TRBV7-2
CASSLVAGGNEQFF
TGTGCCAGCAGCTTAGTAGCGGGAGGAAATGAGCAGTTCTTC
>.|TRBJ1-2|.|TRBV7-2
CASSLEVAGDGFGYTF
TGTGCCAGCAGCTTAGAGGTTGCGGGGGACGGCTTTGGCTACACCTTC
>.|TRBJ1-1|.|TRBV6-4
CASSDGFEAFF
TGTGCCAGCAGTGATGGGTTTGAAGCTTTCTTT
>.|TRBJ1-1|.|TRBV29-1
CSVLGYTEAFF
TGCAGCGTTTTGGGTTACACTGAAGCTTTCTTT
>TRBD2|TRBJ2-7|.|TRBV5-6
CASTWGLAGTYEQYF
TGTGCCAGCACCTGGGGACTAGCGGGAACCTACGAGCAGTACTTC
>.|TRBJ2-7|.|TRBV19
CASSFGPGYEQYF
TGTGCCAGTAGCTTCGGGCCCGGCTACGAGCAGTACTTC
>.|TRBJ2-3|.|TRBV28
CASSFADTQYF
TGTGCCAGCAGTTTTGCGGATACGCAGTATTTT
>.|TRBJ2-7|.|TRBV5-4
CASSPQTGNYEQYF
TGTGCCAGCAGCCCACAGACAGGAAACTACGAGCAGTACTTC
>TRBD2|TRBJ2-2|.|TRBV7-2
CASSLAAGVPGELFF
TGTGCCAGCAGCTTAGCGGCGGGAGTCCCCGGGGAGCTGTTTTTT
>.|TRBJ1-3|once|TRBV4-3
CASSQDREEDTIYF
TGCGCCAGCAGCCAAGATCGGGAAGAAGACACCATATATTTT
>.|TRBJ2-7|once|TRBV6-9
CASSQMAGDEQYF
TGTGCCAGCAGTCAGATGGCCGGGGACGAGCAGTACTTC
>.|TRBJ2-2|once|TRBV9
CASSIGGAGELFF
TGTGCCAGCAGCATCGGAGGTGCCGGGGAGCTGTTTTTT
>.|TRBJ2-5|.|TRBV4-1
CASSQGGETQYF
TGCGCCAGCAGCCAAGGGGGGGAGACCCAGTACTTC
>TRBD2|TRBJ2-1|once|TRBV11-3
CASSLDSGSAHNEQFF
TGTGCCAGCAGCTTAGATAGCGGGAGCGCCCACAATGAGCAGTTCTTC
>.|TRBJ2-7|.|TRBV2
CASSEGRGAHSYEQYF
TGTGCCAGCAGTGAAGGCAGGGGCGCACATTCCTACGAGCAGTACTTC
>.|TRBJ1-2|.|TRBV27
CASSLTPDNYGYTF
TGTGCCAGCAGTTTAACTCCAGATAACTATGGCTACACCTTC
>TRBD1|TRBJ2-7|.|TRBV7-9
CASSHRDSPHQYF
TGTGCCAGCAGCCACCGGGACAGTCCCCACCAGTACTTC
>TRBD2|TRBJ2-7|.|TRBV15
CATSPTPLAGAYEQYF
TGTGCCACCAGCCCTACCCCCCTAGCGGGAGCCTACGAGCAGTACTTC
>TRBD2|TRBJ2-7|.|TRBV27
CASSQAGGSHEQYF
TGTGCCAGCAGCCAGGCGGGAGGGAGCCACGAGCAGTACTTC